Below, 18 T cell receptor beta chains from the same sample are listed, as sequenced in a study of T cell changes during pregnancy in multiple sclerosis. The repertoire was sequenced with immunoSEQ multiplex PCR; TCRdb's copy has only in-frame clones and lacks some. The table shows 55,000 to 80,000 clones, with approximately 95% occurring only once. The sequenced sample was CD8+ T cells from peripheral blood mononuclear cells, obtained in the second trimester of pregnancy. All receptors derive from a female donor with multiple sclerosis, enrolled in a pregnancy study.

This chain links TRBV4-1 with TRBJ1-2; TRBD1 might be the D (6 bases). CDR1 MGHRA and CDR2 YSYEKL come from the germline V gene. Trimming took 0 bases from V and 1 from J, leaving 15 bases between them. CDR3 length: 17 residues. The DNA for the CDR3 is TGCGCCAGCAGCCAAGATCGGCGGGGGGCGCTTAACTATGGCTACACCTTC. Residues: CASSQDRRGALNYGYTF.

The gene calls are TRBV6-1 and TRBJ2-3, with D possibly matching TRBD2 (5 bases). V gave up 8 bases and J gave up 2 bases, with 11 bases separating them. In germline, CDR1 is MNHNS, CDR2 SASEGT. This CDR3 is 13 amino acids long. The CDR3 bases are TGTGCCAGCGGGAGAGTGGACACAGATACGCAGTATTTT. Translation gives CASGRVDTDTQYF.

V and J are TRBV7-6 and TRBJ1-2; 7 bases map to TRBD1. J lost 6 bases, V lost 1 base, and 5 bases had no gene match. CDR1 and CDR2 (germline): SGHVS, FNYEAQ. The CDR3 is 14 residues long. CDR3 bases: TGTGCCAGCAGCTTAGGTTTCGGGACAGATGGCTACACCTTC. Its translation is CASSLGFGTDGYTF.

V gene TRBV19 combines with J gene TRBJ2-7; TRBD2 matches at 9 bases. CDR1 LNHDA and CDR2 SQIVND come from the germline V gene (reference sequence). V trimming: 5 bases; J trimming: 3 bases; junction bases outside the gene matches: 8. The CDR3 totals 15 residues. CDR3 region: CASSVFSGSGYEQYF. CDR3 DNA sequence: TGTGCCAGTAGTGTCTTTAGCGGGAGCGGCTACGAGCAGTACTTC.

The V call is TRBV6-4, the J call TRBJ2-2, with 10 nucleotides matching TRBD2. Germline V gives CDR1 MRHNA, CDR2 SNTAGT. This CDR3 contains 15 residues. Trimming at V came to 4 bases and at J to 4 bases, leaving 3 bases not matched to a gene. This chain's CDR3 is CASSASGSGTGELFF. The DNA for the CDR3 is TGTGCCAGCAGTGCTAGCGGGAGTGGCACCGGGGAGCTGTTTTTT.

This rearrangement joins TRBV30 to TRBJ2-7, with D perhaps matching TRBD2 (7 bases). This CDR3 region has 13 residues. Per germline, CDR1 GTSNPN and CDR2 SVGIG (reference sequence). V gave up 4 bases and J gave up 4 bases, with 14 bases separating them. DNA of the CDR3: TGTGCCTGGAACATGGGAGGGGGTTACGAGCAGTACTTC. It yields the protein CAWNMGGGYEQYF.

The rearrangement joins TRBV19 to TRBJ1-1; no definite D call. Trimming removed 5 bases at V and 11 bases at J, with 12 bases between. The length of the CDR3 is 11 residues. Germline V gene sequence: CDR1 LNHDA, CDR2 SQIVND (reference sequence). The CDR3 here is CASSLNLEAFF. In DNA form, the CDR3 reads TGTGCCAGTAGTCTCAATTTGGAGGCTTTCTTT. The variable domain in full, with the rest retrieved from reference TRBV19 and TRBJ1-1, is DGGITQSPKYLFRKEGQNVTLSCEQNLNHDAMYWYRQDPGQGLRLIYYSQIVNDFQKGDIAEGYSVSREKKESFPLTVTSAQKNPTAFYLCASSLNLEAFFGQGTRLTVV.

This rearrangement joins TRBV7-2 to TRBJ2-1; TRBD2 agrees at 7 bases. V dropped 1 base and J dropped 3; count of bases not matched to a gene: 6. The CDR3 has 16 residues. Germline CDR1 reads SGHTA; CDR2 reads FQGNSA. This CDR3 is CASSLVASGYYNEQFF. CDR3 bases: TGTGCCAGCAGCTTAGTGGCTAGCGGATACTACAATGAGCAGTTCTTC.

This clone appeared a few times. The rearrangement uses TRBV9 and TRBJ1-1, with D perhaps TRBD1 (5 bases). This CDR3 has 13 residues. CDR1 and CDR2 (germline): SGDLS, YYNGEE. Trimming pared 3 bases from V and 4 bases from J, leaving 10 bases between. CDR3 bases: TGTGCCAGCAGCGCGGGCGGGGGCACTGAAGCTTTCTTT. As protein: CASSAGGGTEAFF.

The chain employs TRBV6-6 and TRBJ2-7, with D maybe TRBD2 (5 bases). The germline CDR1 and CDR2 sequences are MNHNY and SVGAGI (reference sequence). Trimming shortened V by 2 bases and J by 5 bases, and 10 bases separated the two germline ends. The CDR3 has 13 residues. The CDR3 DNA sequence: TGTGCCAGCAGTTACCGGCACGGGGACGAGCAGTACTTC. Its protein is CASSYRHGDEQYF.

The rearrangement joins TRBV19 to TRBJ2-3, with 10 bases fitting TRBD2. The V and J ends lost 2 bases and 2 bases, in that order; junction bases with no gene match: 4. Germline CDR1 and CDR2: LNHDA and SQIVND (reference sequence). The CDR3 totals 16 residues. CDR3: CASSISLAGVTDTQYF. The CDR3 DNA reads as TGTGCCAGTAGTATATCCCTAGCGGGAGTCACAGATACGCAGTATTTT.

The genes are TRBV6-1 and TRBJ2-3, with TRBD1 as a possible D gene (6 bases). V was pared by 3 bases and J by 1 base, with 11 bases between. The germline gives CDR1 MNHNS, CDR2 SASEGT. The CDR3 runs to 15 residues. The DNA for the CDR3 is TGTGCCAGCAGTGAGGTTGCAGGGGGCACAGATACGCAGTATTTT. This sequence encodes CASSEVAGGTDTQYF.

V is TRBV11-2 and J is TRBJ2-5; 7 positions agree with TRBD1. Germline values: CDR1 SGHAT, CDR2 FQNNGV. The trim removed 6 bases at V and 3 bases at J, leaving 10 bases unmatched. The CDR3 extends over 15 amino acids. CDR3: CASRGPGTAKETQYF. CDR3 nucleotides: TGTGCCAGCAGGGGACCCGGGACAGCAAAAGAGACCCAGTACTTC.

The V call is TRBV6-4, the J call TRBJ1-2; the match to TRBD1 covers 12 bases. Germline-derived CDR1 and CDR2 are MRHNA and SNTAGT. V was clipped by 6 bases and J by 5 bases; unmatched bases: 4. The CDR3 has 14 amino acids. The CDR3 DNA sequence: TGTGCCAGCAGACCGGGACAGGGGGCTTATGGCTACACCTTC. Residues: CASRPGQGAYGYTF.

The V and J genes are TRBV5-6 and TRBJ2-2, with TRBD2 matching over 13 bases. V gave up 4 bases and J gave up 4 bases; unmatched junction bases: 4. There are 16 residues in the CDR3. The germline V gene encodes CDR1 SGHDT and CDR2 YYEEEE. CDR3: CASSEGLAGSTGELFF. CDR3 nucleotides: TGTGCCAGCAGCGAGGGACTAGCGGGAAGCACCGGGGAGCTGTTTTTT. The full variable domain, rest sourced from reference TRBV5-6 and TRBJ2-2, is DAGVTQSPTHLIKTRGQQVTLRCSPKSGHDTVSWYQQALGQGPQFIFQYYEEEERQRGNFPDRFSGHQFPNYSSELNVNALLLGDSALYLCASSEGLAGSTGELFFGEGSRLTVL.

The chain is built from TRBV2 and TRBJ2-6; a possible D gene is TRBD1 (6 bases). The V and J ends lost 2 bases and 4 bases respectively, with 12 bases between them. Germline CDR1 SNHLY, CDR2 FYNNEI. CDR3 length equals 16 residues. CDR3 sequence: CASSEPPGQGANVLTF. Written as DNA, the CDR3 is TGTGCCAGCAGTGAACCGCCCGGACAGGGGGCCAACGTCCTGACTTTC.

J is TRBJ2-1 and V is TRBV15; 11 bases match TRBD2. V shed 3 bases, J shed 14 bases, and the junction held 18 bases outside the gene matches. Germline values: CDR1 LNHNV, CDR2 YYDKDF (reference sequence). The CDR3 runs 17 residues. The CDR3 bases are TGTGCCACCAGCAGCCGCACTGGGGGACTAGCGGCCAGTCAGAAGTTCTTC. Translating it yields CATSSRTGGLAASQKFF.

The chain links TRBV11-3 to TRBJ2-1; D is possibly TRBD2 (6 bases). The CDR3 runs 13 residues. The germline gives CDR1 SGHNT, CDR2 YENEEA. V was shortened by 5 bases and J by 8 bases, with 13 bases between the two germline ends. The CDR3 protein is CASSLASDDEQFF. CDR3 in DNA: TGTGCCAGCAGCCTTGCTAGCGACGATGAGCAGTTCTTC. Full variable domain (remainder filled in from reference TRBV11-3 and TRBJ2-1): EAGVVQSPRYKIIEKKQPVAFWCNPISGHNTLYWYLQNLGQGPELLIRYENEEAVDDSQLPKDRFSAERLKGVDSTLKIQPAELGDSAVYLCASSLASDDEQFFGPGTRLTVL.